The 2 T cell receptor beta chains below were found in one sample sequenced in a study of regulatory T cells in long-lasting Graves disease (dated by TCRdb to the early 2020s). Library preparation was by multiplex PCR. The listed sequencing device is Illumina HiSeq 4000. To build TCR beta libraries, CDR3 regions were amplified by Arm-PCR using iRepertoire HTBI primers. TCRdb cleaned the public reads at Q25 with fastp, built clones with MiXCR and kept in-frame beta chains. Entries that share a CDR3 protein sequence are merged under the most common genes and DNA. The sample table contains more than 300,000 distinct CDR3 sequences; only one count was recorded for around a fifth of them. Together, the top ten hold roughly 29% of the sample. In light of the paper, this sample's time point label describes: persistent/refractory GD, antithyroid drugs over 5 years with positive TRAb. For both TCR sequencing and RNA sequencing, RNA was extracted from PBMCs in TRIzol.

The input for sequencing was peripheral blood mononuclear cells (PBMCs), taken when the disease was refractory, from a patient treated with antithyroid drugs. Receptors were obtained from a female donor with Graves disease.

This clonotype was observed a handful of times. This rearrangement joins TRBV6-1 to TRBJ1-2; D unresolved. Trimming took off 4 bases at V and 1 base at J, with 13 bases between the two ends. Germline V gene data show CDR1 as MNHNS and CDR2 as SASEGT. The CDR3 spans 15 residues. CDR3 in amino acids: CASSGRRERNYGYTF. CDR3 in DNA: TGTGCCAGCAGTGGCCGAAGAGAGCGTAACTATGGCTACACCTTC.

The chain is built from TRBV10-3 and TRBJ2-7, with 12 positions matching TRBD2. The CDR3 sequence is 14 residues long. Germline loops: CDR1 ENHRY, CDR2 SYGVKD. V dropped 6 bases and J dropped 3; count of bases not matched to a gene: 3. Here the CDR3 DNA reads TGTGCCATCAGGACTAGCGGGAGCATCTACGAGCAGTACTTC. Protein: CAIRTSGSIYEQYF.